The 30 T cell receptor beta chains reported below all come from one sample, sequenced in a study of cytomegalovirus exposure and HLA in healthy donors (TCRdb year 2017). The receptor library was made with the immunoSEQ multiplex PCR assay. The clones in this table, taken by TCRdb from immuneACCESS, are in-frame only. Not every clone is retained; where verified, under half of the shortfall comes from an unresolved V gene, and the cause of the rest is unknown. Present in this sample are 120,000 or so clones, roughly nine tenths of which were seen just once. The top ten clonotypes cover 2% to 2.5% of the sample. The sample consisted of PBMCs. These receptor sequences come from a woman aged 18 to 35 in good health and CMV-seronegative.

The chain recombines TRBV5-1 with TRBJ2-1, with 8 bases that match TRBD1. After removal of 0 bases from V and 12 bases from J, the junction contained 14 bases not matched to a gene. This CDR3 spans 16 amino acids. CDR1 and CDR2 (germline): SGHRS, YFSETQ. CDR3 sequence (DNA): TGCGCCAGCAGCTTGGTAGGGCAGGGGGCAACAATGACGCAGTTCTTC. Protein: CASSLVGQGATMTQFF.

V and J are TRBV7-2 and TRBJ1-1; TRBD1 matches 9 bases. Trimming at V came to 3 bases and at J to 2 bases, leaving 10 bases not matched to a gene. The CDR3 is 17 amino acids. Germline CDR1 and CDR2: SGHTA and FQGNSA. In DNA, the CDR3 is TGTGCCAGCAGCTTGGCCCCAGGGACAGGGACAAACACTGAAGCTTTCTTT. Protein product: CASSLAPGTGTNTEAFF.

The gene calls are TRBV7-3 and TRBJ2-1; 8 bases fit TRBD2. The CDR3 is 14 residues long. Germline CDR1 reads SGHTA; CDR2 reads FQGTGA. V dropped 2 bases and J dropped 6; count of bases not matched to a gene: 3. CDR3 nucleotide sequence: TGTGCCAGCAGCTTAGCGCGGGAGGTCAATGAGCAGTTCTTC. It translates to CASSLAREVNEQFF.

The V and J genes are TRBV29-1 and TRBJ2-7, with no clear D. Per germline, CDR1 SQVTM and CDR2 ANQGSEA. V shed 7 bases and J shed 6 bases, with 13 bases lying between them. The CDR3 has 11 amino acids. CDR3 bases: TGCAGCGCCGGGTTCGGAGTCGAGCAGTACTTC. This gives the protein CSAGFGVEQYF.

The chain joins TRBV29-1 to TRBJ2-1; 9 nucleotides align to TRBD1. Germline V gene lookup returns CDR1 SQVTM and CDR2 ANQGSEA. The CDR3 is made up of 14 amino acids. Trimming removed 6 bases from V and 4 bases from J; junction bases left unmatched: 7. The CDR3 nucleotides are TGCAGCGTCGGGCTCGGGACAGGGTACAATGAGCAGTTCTTC. Its translation: CSVGLGTGYNEQFF.

This CDR3 is CASTDRGMGSADTQYF. In DNA form, the CDR3 reads TGCGCCAGCACCGACAGGGGGATGGGGTCGGCAGATACGCAGTATTTT. The chain joins TRBV5-1 to TRBJ2-3, with TRBD1 matching over 9 bases. The V and J ends lost 6 bases and 4 bases, in that order; junction bases with no gene match: 12. The CDR3 runs to 16 residues. In germline, CDR1 is SGHRS, CDR2 YFSETQ.

The rearrangement links TRBV2 to TRBJ2-7; maybe TRBD2 (6 bases). The V end was cut by 7 bases, the J end by 0 bases, with 13 bases between. Germline CDR1 reads SNHLY; CDR2 reads FYNNEI. The CDR3 extends over 14 amino acids. The CDR3 loop is CASTGTESSYEQYF. CDR3 nucleotides: TGTGCCAGCACTGGGACTGAGAGCTCCTACGAGCAGTACTTC.

The chain recombines TRBV2 with TRBJ1-3; possible D gene TRBD1, 6 bases. The CDR3 covers 14 residues. CDR1 and CDR2 from the germline V gene are SNHLY and FYNNEI. V was pared by 6 bases and J by 4 bases, with 13 bases between. CDR3 region: CASRRAGEGNTIYF. DNA of the CDR3: TGTGCCAGCAGACGGGCAGGGGAAGGAAACACCATATATTTT.

The V and J genes are TRBV28 and TRBJ2-7; TRBD1 matches 8 bases. Germline V gene data show CDR1 as MDHEN and CDR2 as SYDVKM. The CDR3 consists of 15 residues. Trimming removed 5 bases from V and 6 bases from J; junction bases left unmatched: 12. CDR3 coding DNA: TGTGCCAGCAGTCCATTCAGGGGGCGCGTCGGCGAGCAGTACTTC. This sequence encodes CASSPFRGRVGEQYF.

The chain has TRBV14 and TRBJ2-1; the match to TRBD2 covers 8 bases. CDR3 size: 17 residues. With 1 base clipped from V and 2 bases from J, the junction kept 7 bases outside the gene matches. In germline, CDR1 is SGHDN, CDR2 FVKESK. CDR3 sequence: CASSQASGGWTYNEQFF. In DNA, the CDR3 is TGTGCCAGCAGCCAAGCCTCGGGGGGGTGGACCTACAATGAGCAGTTCTTC.

The chain recombines TRBV23-1 with TRBJ1-1, with 7 bases matching TRBD1. TRBV23-1 is treated as an ORF (open reading frame) with a function not yet certain. The CDR3 is 15 residues long. V lost 3 bases and J lost 1; bases outside the gene matches: 5. The CDR3 reads CASSQRGQENTEAFF. DNA of the CDR3: TGCGCCAGCAGTCAGCGAGGACAGGAGAACACTGAAGCTTTCTTT.

The genes are TRBV4-1 and TRBJ1-2; no firm D call. The CDR3 length is 15 residues. V was clipped by 5 bases and J by 8 bases, with 21 bases between them. Germline V gene lookup returns CDR1 MGHRA and CDR2 YSYEKL. CDR3 residues: CASSERPGRRIGYTF. The CDR3 DNA reads TGCGCCAGCAGCGAGCGTCCCGGTCGAAGGATCGGCTACACCTTC.

The chain recombines TRBV30 with TRBJ1-3, with TRBD1 as a possible D gene (5 bases). The V end was cut by 2 bases, the J end by 2 bases, with 10 bases between. The germline CDR1 and CDR2 sequences are GTSNPN and SVGIG (reference sequence). This CDR3 comprises 14 residues. The CDR3 is CAWSSGGAGNTIYF. In nucleotides, the CDR3 is TGTGCCTGGAGTTCGGGGGGGGCTGGAAACACCATATATTTT.

This chain links TRBV19 with TRBJ1-2; 7 bases line up with TRBD1. V lost 8 bases to trimming and J lost 4 bases; unmatched junction nucleotides: 4. CDR3 length: 12 amino acids. Germline V gives CDR1 LNHDA, CDR2 SQIVND (reference sequence). CDR3 sequence (DNA): TGTGCCAGTTCCGGGACAGCCTATGGCTACACCTTC. This gives the protein CASSGTAYGYTF.

This CDR3 is CASSPMLSNQPQHF. Written as DNA, the CDR3 is TGTGCCAGCAGTCCTATGTTGAGCAATCAGCCCCAGCATTTT. The rearrangement uses TRBV7-2 and TRBJ1-5; unclear D gene. The germline gives CDR1 SGHTA, CDR2 FQGNSA. The V end lost 6 bases, the J end lost 1 base, and 10 bases lay between the germline ends. This CDR3 is 14 amino acids long.

The J gene is TRBJ2-5, the V gene TRBV5-6; the D gene is possibly TRBD2 (5 bases). From germline, CDR1 is SGHDT and CDR2 YYEEEE. V was shortened by 6 bases and J by 2 bases, with 11 bases between the two germline ends. The CDR3 runs to 13 residues. For the CDR3, the DNA is TGTGCCAGCACAATACGGACTCAAGAGACCCAGTACTTC. Its protein product is CASTIRTQETQYF.

This clone has more than one count but fewer than ten. The chain has TRBV7-9 and TRBJ1-5; no clear D. Trimming stripped 5 bases from V and 7 bases from J, with 12 bases between. This CDR3 has 13 amino acids. Germline V gene sequence: CDR1 SEHNR, CDR2 FQNEAQ (reference sequence). The CDR3 DNA sequence: TGTGCCAGCAGCCGCGACGGAGCCCAGCCCCAGCATTTT. It translates to CASSRDGAQPQHF.

This chain connects TRBV28 to TRBJ1-2, with 9 bases that match TRBD1. This CDR3 comprises 13 residues. The junction had 9 bases not matched to a gene; V was cut back by 5 bases and J by 11 bases. The germline CDR1 and CDR2 sequences are MDHEN and SYDVKM. CDR3 sequence (DNA): TGTGCCAGCAGTCTATCGACAGGGGGGTGGTACACCTTC. This sequence encodes CASSLSTGGWYTF.

This chain links TRBV6-5 with TRBJ2-4; 10 nucleotides match TRBD1. Trimming took 5 bases from V and 6 from J; bases not matched to a gene: 4. Germline V gene lookup returns CDR1 MNHEY and CDR2 SVGAGI. There are 14 residues in the CDR3. The CDR3 bases are TGTGCCAGCAGTGAGGACAGGGGGGGAAACATTCAGTACTTC. It encodes CASSEDRGGNIQYF.

The V and J genes are TRBV27 and TRBJ2-1; 13 nucleotides line up with TRBD2. V was clipped by 5 bases and J by 6 bases; unmatched bases: 4. Germline V gives CDR1 MNHEY, CDR2 SMNVEV (reference sequence). The CDR3 covers 15 residues. The CDR3, as DNA: TGTGCCAGCAGTCCCAGGACTAGCGGGAGCAATGAGCAGTTCTTC. Translated: CASSPRTSGSNEQFF.

V usage is TRBV7-8 and J usage is TRBJ1-5; D is possibly TRBD1 (5 bases). Germline V gene data show CDR1 as SGHVS and CDR2 as FQNEAQ. This CDR3 comprises 14 residues. V gave up 1 base and J gave up 4 bases, with 8 bases separating them. The chain's CDR3 is CASSLEGINQPQHF. CDR3 DNA: TGTGCCAGCAGCTTAGAGGGGATTAATCAGCCCCAGCATTTT. The complete variable domain, with remaining parts taken from reference TRBV7-8 and TRBJ1-5, reads GAGVSQSPRYKVAKRGQDVALRCDPISGHVSLFWYQQALGQGPEFLTYFQNEAQLDKSGLPSDRFFAERPEGSVSTLKIQRTQQEDSAVYLCASSLEGINQPQHFGDGTRLSIL.

V usage is TRBV27 and J usage is TRBJ2-2; 9 nucleotides align to TRBD2. Trimming cost V 5 bases and J 2 bases; bases outside gene matches: 9. The germline CDR1 and CDR2 sequences are MNHEY and SMNVEV (reference sequence). The length of the CDR3 is 17 residues. DNA of the CDR3: TGTGCCAGCAGTACGACGAGACTAGCGGTTAACACCGGGGAGCTGTTTTTT. This encodes CASSTTRLAVNTGELFF.

On this clone itself: Other DNA sequences of this sample code for an identical CDR3. V gene TRBV5-5 combines with J gene TRBJ2-7, with 10 bases fitting TRBD1. The J segment lost 4 bases and the V segment lost 4 bases, leaving 5 bases of the junction unmatched. In germline, CDR1 is SGHKS, CDR2 YYEKEE (reference sequence). The CDR3 runs 14 residues. CDR3 nucleotides: TGTGCCAGCAGCCTCGGACAGGGGGGGTACGAGCAGTACTTC. Translating gives CASSLGQGGYEQYF.

The rearrangement links TRBV7-8 to TRBJ2-7, with 9 bases aligning to TRBD1. This CDR3 contains 13 residues. Trimming removed 2 bases from V and 11 bases from J; junction bases left unmatched: 7. Germline V CDR1 and CDR2: SGHVS, FQNEAQ. DNA of the CDR3: TGTGCCAGCAGCTTATATCGGGACAGGGCGAAGTACTTC. It specifies CASSLYRDRAKYF. Supplemented by reference TRBV7-8 and TRBJ2-7, the full variable domain reads GAGVSQSPRYKVAKRGQDVALRCDPISGHVSLFWYQQALGQGPEFLTYFQNEAQLDKSGLPSDRFFAERPEGSVSTLKIQRTQQEDSAVYLCASSLYRDRAKYFGPGTRLTVT.

In this sample, this clone turned up once. The V call is TRBV27, the J call TRBJ1-1; D possibly corresponds to TRBD1 (5 bases). The CDR3 is 13 amino acids. Trimming removed 2 bases from V and 6 bases from J, with 10 bases in between. The germline V gene encodes CDR1 MNHEY and CDR2 SMNVEV (reference sequence). CDR3 nucleotides: TGTGCCAGCAGTTTAACGGGGGACCCTGAAGCTTTCTTT. The encoded protein is CASSLTGDPEAFF.

The CDR3 here is CASSGPAGAGVRGGNEQFF. In DNA, the CDR3 is TGTGCCAGCAGTGGTCCTGCGGGAGCGGGAGTCCGGGGGGGGAATGAGCAGTTCTTC. This rearrangement joins TRBV28 to TRBJ2-1; 8 bases are a match to TRBD2. CDR1 and CDR2 from the germline V gene are MDHEN and SYDVKM. This CDR3 has 19 residues. V shed 5 bases and J 7 bases; nucleotides not matched to a gene: 22.

This chain joins TRBV28 and TRBJ1-4; D might be TRBD1 (6 bases). Germline values: CDR1 MDHEN, CDR2 SYDVKM. This CDR3 contains 16 residues. The V and J ends lost 1 base and 7 bases respectively, with 16 bases between them. The DNA for the CDR3 is TGTGCCAGCAGTTTATTTGGGGGCGGAATAAGTGAAAAACTGTTTTTT. Translating gives CASSLFGGGISEKLFF. The whole variable domain, filled in from reference TRBV28 and TRBJ1-4, reads DVKVTQSSRYLVKRTGEKVFLECVQDMDHENMFWYRQDPGLGLRLIYFSYDVKMKEKGDIPEGYSVSREKKERFSLILESASTNQTSMYLCASSLFGGGISEKLFFGSGTQLSVL.

The chain uses TRBV7-6 and TRBJ1-2; 9 bases are shared with TRBD1. CDR1 is SGHVS and CDR2 is FNYEAQ in the germline V gene. Trimming cost V 3 bases and J 6 bases; bases outside gene matches: 11. The CDR3 contains 16 residues. CDR3 DNA: TGTGCCAGCAGCTTGGGCGGAGGGACAGGGCTGGATGGCTACACCTTC. As protein: CASSLGGGTGLDGYTF.

The J gene is TRBJ2-3, the V gene TRBV29-1; D may be TRBD1 (5 bases). Germline loops: CDR1 SQVTM, CDR2 ANQGSEA. Trimming pared 0 bases from V and 4 bases from J, leaving 11 bases between. The CDR3 has 14 residues. In DNA, the CDR3 is TGCAGCGTTGAAGAAGGCAGGGCGCCAGATACGCAGTATTTT. As protein: CSVEEGRAPDTQYF.

This sequence joins TRBV27 and TRBJ2-7, with TRBD1 as a possible D gene (6 bases). Germline CDR1 and CDR2: MNHEY and SMNVEV (reference sequence). The CDR3 extends over 13 amino acids. Between the trimmed V and J ends, which lost 5 bases and 5 bases, there was a span of 13 bases. The CDR3 DNA sequence: TGTGCCAGCAGTAATACAGGGTCCGACGAGCAGTACTTC. Translating it yields CASSNTGSDEQYF.